Listed below are T cell receptor beta chains from one sample, sequenced in a study of cytomegalovirus exposure and HLA in healthy donors. Libraries were prepared by immunoSEQ multiplex PCR; TCRdb keeps only in-frame clonotypes and omits some of them. Of about 190,000 clones in the sample, about 81% were seen once. Sequencing was carried out using PBMCs. The receptors originated from a woman in her 30s in good health and CMV-seronegative. Each CDR3 is given with its conserved first and last residue. The D gene is left open where the match is weak. Size values are once, few and many counts, or a class for expanded clones, and some rows have none.

abundance: -
v_gene: TRBV27
j_gene: TRBJ1-6
d_gene: TRBD1
CDR3nt: TGTGCCAGTCGGACAGGCAGCTCCTATAATTCACCCCTCCACTTT
CDR3aa: CASRTGSSYNSPLHF

abundance: -
v_gene: TRBV12-5
j_gene: TRBJ2-1
d_gene: TRBD2
CDR3nt: TGTGCTAGTGGTTTGGTACTAGCGGGGGGGCCAATTGAGCAGTTCTTC
CDR3aa: CASGLVLAGGPIEQFF

abundance: -
v_gene: TRBV15
j_gene: TRBJ1-5
d_gene: -
CDR3nt: TGTGCCACCACCCCACGGGGGGCACGGGATCAGCCCCAGCATTTT
CDR3aa: CATTPRGARDQPQHF

abundance: few
v_gene: TRBV7-6
j_gene: TRBJ2-5
d_gene: TRBD2
CDR3nt: TGTGCCAGCAGCTTATCTTCGGGACTAGCGGGAGCTGGGCAGTACTTC
CDR3aa: CASSLSSGLAGAGQYF

abundance: -
v_gene: TRBV29-1
j_gene: TRBJ2-3
d_gene: -
CDR3nt: TGCAGCGTCCCCGGGCGGGGATGGGGCACAGATACGCAGTATTTT
CDR3aa: CSVPGRGWGTDTQYF

abundance: -
v_gene: TRBV19
j_gene: TRBJ2-3
d_gene: TRBD1
CDR3nt: TGTGCCAGTAGTACCCGTCGGACAGGGGGTGGGACAGATACGCAGTATTTT
CDR3aa: CASSTRRTGGGTDTQYF

abundance: -
v_gene: TRBV5-1
j_gene: TRBJ1-3
d_gene: -
CDR3nt: TGCGCCAGCAGCTTGGATGCGGAATGGTTTGTAAACACCATATATTTT
CDR3aa: CASSLDAEWFVNTIYF

abundance: -
v_gene: TRBV7-2
j_gene: TRBJ1-1
d_gene: -
CDR3nt: TGTGCCAGCCGACTTAATTTGAACACTGAAGCTTTCTTT
CDR3aa: CASRLNLNTEAFF

abundance: -
v_gene: TRBV6-5
j_gene: TRBJ2-1
d_gene: -
CDR3nt: TGTGCCAGCAGTGCGCTGAATGAGCAGTTCTTC
CDR3aa: CASSALNEQFF

abundance: few
v_gene: TRBV2
j_gene: TRBJ2-7
d_gene: TRBD1
CDR3nt: TGTGCCAGCAGTGAAGTACTTACACGTGTGGGACAGGGTCACGAGCAGTACTTC
CDR3aa: CASSEVLTRVGQGHEQYF

abundance: -
v_gene: TRBV28
j_gene: TRBJ1-1
d_gene: -
CDR3nt: TGTGCCAGCAGTTTGTTCGGATCCGGAGGGACCACTGAAGCTTTCTTT
CDR3aa: CASSLFGSGGTTEAFF

abundance: -
v_gene: TRBV9
j_gene: TRBJ1-6
d_gene: -
CDR3nt: TGTGCCAGCAGCCCGAGCGGGGGCAGAAATAATTCACCCCTCCACTTT
CDR3aa: CASSPSGGRNNSPLHF

abundance: once
v_gene: TRBV28
j_gene: TRBJ2-4
d_gene: -
CDR3nt: TGTGCCAGCAGCCCCAACTCCGGACAGTCCCTAGCCAAAAACAGTCAGTACTTC
CDR3aa: CASSPNSGQSLAKNSQYF

abundance: -
v_gene: TRBV4-1
j_gene: TRBJ1-5
d_gene: -
CDR3nt: TGCGCCAGCAGCCAAGCAGGGGCCAATCAGCCCCAGCATTTT
CDR3aa: CASSQAGANQPQHF

abundance: -
v_gene: TRBV5-4
j_gene: TRBJ1-6
d_gene: TRBD1
CDR3nt: TGTGCCAGCAGCTTGCAGAGGGGGCTGCTATTTGAGGCCCTCCACTTT
CDR3aa: CASSLQRGLLFEALHF

abundance: once
v_gene: TRBV7-3
j_gene: TRBJ2-1
d_gene: -
CDR3nt: TGTGCCAGCAGCTTTAGTCCCAGCGGCTACAATGAGCAGTTCTTC
CDR3aa: CASSFSPSGYNEQFF

abundance: -
v_gene: TRBV27
j_gene: TRBJ2-5
d_gene: TRBD2
CDR3nt: TGTGCCAGCAGTACCCCGAGCGGGGGGGCCGCAGAGACCCAGTACTTC
CDR3aa: CASSTPSGGAAETQYF

abundance: -
v_gene: TRBV19
j_gene: TRBJ2-5
d_gene: TRBD1
CDR3nt: TGTGCCACTAGGGACAGGGGAGAGACCCAGTACTTC
CDR3aa: CATRDRGETQYF

abundance: once
v_gene: TRBV9
j_gene: TRBJ1-2
d_gene: TRBD1
CDR3nt: TGTGCCAGCAGCCCCCAGACAGGGGGTGCGTTTGGCTACACCTTC
CDR3aa: CASSPQTGGAFGYTF

abundance: -
v_gene: TRBV5-1
j_gene: TRBJ2-1
d_gene: TRBD1
CDR3nt: TGCGCCAGCAGCTTGGCTGGACAGGGCCTAAATGAGCAGTTCTTC
CDR3aa: CASSLAGQGLNEQFF

abundance: -
v_gene: TRBV18
j_gene: TRBJ2-1
d_gene: -
CDR3nt: TGTGCCAGCTCACCACCGTCGCGGGCAACTTACAATGAGCAGTTCTTC
CDR3aa: CASSPPSRATYNEQFF

abundance: -
v_gene: TRBV7-9
j_gene: TRBJ1-5
d_gene: -
CDR3nt: TGTGCCAGCAGCTTCCCCACAGCTAAAGATCAGCCCCAGCATTTT
CDR3aa: CASSFPTAKDQPQHF

abundance: -
v_gene: TRBV10-2
j_gene: TRBJ2-7
d_gene: TRBD2
CDR3nt: TGCGCCGCAGCCAGGGCGGGGGGGGCACGGTTTGGGGAGCAGTACTTC
CDR3aa: CAAARAGGARFGEQYF

abundance: -
v_gene: TRBV4-3
j_gene: TRBJ2-7
d_gene: -
CDR3nt: TGCGCCAGCAGCCAAGGTCCCAGGTTGTCCTACGAGCAGTACTTC
CDR3aa: CASSQGPRLSYEQYF

abundance: -
v_gene: TRBV5-1
j_gene: TRBJ1-4
d_gene: -
CDR3nt: TGCGCCAGCAGCGGGGTGGCAGGGGAAAAACTGTTTTTT
CDR3aa: CASSGVAGEKLFF

abundance: -
v_gene: TRBV5-1
j_gene: TRBJ2-7
d_gene: TRBD2
CDR3nt: TGCGCCAGCACCAATAGCGGGAGAGAGACGGACGAGCAGTACTTC
CDR3aa: CASTNSGRETDEQYF

abundance: -
v_gene: TRBV18
j_gene: TRBJ1-2
d_gene: TRBD1
CDR3nt: TGTGCCAGCTCCGTCGACTCGACAGGGGAAGTCGGCTACACCTTC
CDR3aa: CASSVDSTGEVGYTF

abundance: -
v_gene: TRBV10-3
j_gene: TRBJ1-4
d_gene: TRBD1
CDR3nt: TGTGCCATCAGTGAGCCCGGACAGGGGGGAGGGAAACTGTTTTTT
CDR3aa: CAISEPGQGGGKLFF

abundance: -
v_gene: TRBV27
j_gene: TRBJ2-7
d_gene: TRBD2
CDR3nt: TGTGCCAGCAGTCAAGGACTAGCGGGAGGGCCAAAATACGAGCAGTACTTC
CDR3aa: CASSQGLAGGPKYEQYF

abundance: once
v_gene: TRBV10-3
j_gene: TRBJ1-1
d_gene: TRBD1
CDR3nt: TGTGCCATCAGGCCGGGACAGGGTAGGGGAACTGAAGCTTTCTTT
CDR3aa: CAIRPGQGRGTEAFF

abundance: -
v_gene: TRBV20-1
j_gene: TRBJ2-5
d_gene: -
CDR3nt: TGCAGTGCTATACAGGAGACCCAGTACTTC
CDR3aa: CSAIQETQYF

abundance: -
v_gene: TRBV5-3
j_gene: TRBJ2-7
d_gene: TRBD1
CDR3nt: TGTGCCAGAAGCGCGGCCGGGACAGGGATCTGCGAGCAGTACTTC
CDR3aa: CARSAAGTGICEQYF

abundance: -
v_gene: TRBV4-3
j_gene: TRBJ1-6
d_gene: TRBD1
CDR3nt: TGCGCCAGCAGCCAAAGTGGACAGGGATCCTATAATTCACCCCTCCACTTT
CDR3aa: CASSQSGQGSYNSPLHF

abundance: -
v_gene: TRBV2
j_gene: TRBJ1-2
d_gene: -
CDR3nt: TGTGCCAGCAGTATCTTGGCGGGGACGAATGGCTACACCTTC
CDR3aa: CASSILAGTNGYTF

abundance: -
v_gene: TRBV4-3
j_gene: TRBJ2-1
d_gene: TRBD2
CDR3nt: TGCGCCAGCAGCCAAGGACTAGCTTCAGATGAGCAGTTCTTC
CDR3aa: CASSQGLASDEQFF

abundance: once
v_gene: TRBV10-3
j_gene: TRBJ2-7
d_gene: -
CDR3nt: TGTGCCATCAGTGAGGGTCTGGGGGCTAGCGGCTACGAGCAGTACTTC
CDR3aa: CAISEGLGASGYEQYF

abundance: -
v_gene: TRBV19
j_gene: TRBJ1-2
d_gene: -
CDR3nt: TGTGCCACCTCATTAGGTACCGGAGCTAACTATGGCTACACCTTC
CDR3aa: CATSLGTGANYGYTF

abundance: -
v_gene: TRBV25-1
j_gene: TRBJ2-1
d_gene: -
CDR3nt: TGTGCCAGCACAGGGGCCACCTACAATGAGCAGTTCTTC
CDR3aa: CASTGATYNEQFF

abundance: -
v_gene: TRBV6-5
j_gene: TRBJ2-1
d_gene: TRBD2
CDR3nt: TGTGCCAGCAGTTACAAGGGTCCTAGCGGATACAATGAGCAGTTCTTC
CDR3aa: CASSYKGPSGYNEQFF

abundance: -
v_gene: TRBV5-4
j_gene: TRBJ1-2
d_gene: -
CDR3nt: TGTGCCAGCAGCTCAGAACCATACAGGACAACTAACTATGGCTACACCTTC
CDR3aa: CASSSEPYRTTNYGYTF

abundance: -
v_gene: TRBV18
j_gene: TRBJ2-2
d_gene: TRBD1
CDR3nt: TGTGCCAGCTCACCCAACAGGGGTCATAACACCGGGGAGCTGTTTTTT
CDR3aa: CASSPNRGHNTGELFF

abundance: -
v_gene: TRBV6-6
j_gene: TRBJ1-4
d_gene: TRBD1
CDR3nt: TGTGCCAGCAGTCTTGCGACAGGGATGGATGAAAAACTGTTTTTT
CDR3aa: CASSLATGMDEKLFF

abundance: -
v_gene: TRBV11-3
j_gene: TRBJ2-5
d_gene: TRBD2
CDR3nt: TGTGCCAGCAGCGTGACTAGCGGGGGACAAGAGACCCAGTACTTC
CDR3aa: CASSVTSGGQETQYF

abundance: -
v_gene: TRBV27
j_gene: TRBJ2-5
d_gene: TRBD2
CDR3nt: TGTGCCAGCAGTTTATCGCTAGCGGGGGGCGAAGAGACCCAGTACTTC
CDR3aa: CASSLSLAGGEETQYF